Following are 22 T cell receptor beta chains from one sample sequenced in a study of early T cells in non-severe SARS-CoV-2 infection. TCRdb ran MiXCR on the 5' RACE reads and lists one entry per CDR3 protein. The sample gives over 50,000 distinct CDR3 sequences, around 12% of which show up once; 2.5% to 3% is in the top ten. Sequencing used whole blood. These TCRs come from an adult who was a healthcare worker with PCR-confirmed SARS-CoV-2 infection or an uninfected control (not recorded which).

This clonotype has a count of ten or more. The rearrangement uses TRBV7-3 and TRBJ2-6, with TRBD2 identical over 7 bases. The CDR3 sequence is 19 residues long. The V segment lost 4 bases and the J segment 0 bases; nucleotides outside the gene matches: 12. CDR1 and CDR2 from the germline V gene are SGHTA and FQGTGA. The CDR3 region is CASSWRGSSGASGANVLTF. CDR3 DNA: TGTGCCAGCAGCTGGCGAGGGTCTAGCGGAGCCTCTGGGGCCAACGTCCTGACTTTC.

V is TRBV7-2 and J is TRBJ1-2; possibly TRBD1 for D (6 bases). The CDR3 totals 14 residues. Between the trimmed V and J ends, which lost 1 base and 4 bases, there was a span of 10 bases. Germline assignment: CDR1 SGHTA and CDR2 FQGNSA. The CDR3 reads CASSLGQEGYGYTF. CDR3 in DNA: TGTGCCAGCAGCTTAGGACAGGAGGGCTATGGCTACACCTTC.

This clonotype occurred many times. The chain recombines TRBV11-1 with TRBJ2-2, with D unresolved. V lost 5 bases, J lost 7 bases, and 8 bases lay in between. Germline loops: CDR1 SGHAT, CDR2 FQDESV (reference sequence). The length of the CDR3 is 12 residues. The CDR3 loop reads CASSLVGGELFF. The CDR3 DNA sequence: TGTGCCAGCAGCCTGGTGGGCGGGGAGCTGTTTTTT.

This clonotype was observed a few times. The rearrangement joins TRBV2 to TRBJ2-1; unclear D gene. Germline CDR1 is SNHLY and CDR2 is FYNNEI. Trimming pared 6 bases from V and 0 bases from J, leaving 12 bases between. There are 15 residues in the CDR3. CDR3 region: CASSPRPSSYNEQFF. DNA of the CDR3: TGTGCCAGCAGCCCCCGCCCGAGCTCCTACAATGAGCAGTTCTTC. The full variable domain, completed using reference TRBV2 and TRBJ2-1, is EPEVTQTPSHQVTQMGQEVILRCVPISNHLYFYWYRQILGQKVEFLVSFYNNEISEKSEIFDDQFSVERPDGSNFTLKIRSTKLEDSAMYFCASSPRPSSYNEQFFGPGTRLTVL.

DNA of the CDR3: TGTGCCAGCAGTCCTGACAGGGTTAATCACGAGCAGTACTTC. Its protein is CASSPDRVNHEQYF. This chain connects TRBV28 to TRBJ2-7; TRBD1 agrees at 7 bases. After removal of 5 bases from V and 5 bases from J, the junction contained 9 bases not matched to a gene. The CDR3 runs 14 residues. Germline values: CDR1 MDHEN, CDR2 SYDVKM.

At least ten counts were recorded for this clonotype. The chain has TRBV20-1 and TRBJ1-6; D ambiguous. From germline, CDR1 is DFQATT and CDR2 SNEGSKA (reference sequence). This CDR3 has 14 amino acids. Trimming stripped 0 bases from V and 4 bases from J, with 7 bases between. The CDR3 coding sequence is TGCAGTGCTAGAGATAGCCAGTATAATTCACCCCTCCACTTT. Translating it yields CSARDSQYNSPLHF.

In its sample, this clonotype was seen a few times. The chain employs TRBV29-1 and TRBJ2-3; 11 positions agree with TRBD2. The V segment lost 3 bases and the J segment 5 bases; nucleotides outside the gene matches: 10. The CDR3 extends over 16 amino acids. Germline values: CDR1 SQVTM, CDR2 ANQGSEA. CDR3 protein: CSVDQISGRAVDTQYF. The CDR3 DNA follows: TGCAGCGTTGACCAGATTAGCGGGAGGGCCGTAGATACGCAGTATTTT.

This clonotype appeared many times. V usage is TRBV29-1 and J usage is TRBJ1-2; D might be TRBD1 (6 bases). Germline CDR1 SQVTM, CDR2 ANQGSEA. Trimming pared 8 bases from V and 6 bases from J, leaving 16 bases between. The CDR3 runs 12 residues. The CDR3 sequence: CSTAHRVDGYTF. The CDR3 DNA reads TGCAGCACGGCCCACAGGGTGGATGGCTACACCTTC.

The sample holds many counts of this clonotype. The genes are TRBV5-1 and TRBJ1-1, with 9 bases fitting TRBD1. The V gene end was trimmed by 5 bases and the J gene end by 3 bases; junction bases not matched to a gene: 5. This CDR3 comprises 14 residues. Germline CDR1 and CDR2: SGHRS and YFSETQ. The CDR3 DNA reads as TGCGCCAGCAGTCTGCGGACAGGGGACACTGAAGCTTTCTTT. As protein: CASSLRTGDTEAFF.

There are a few counts of this clonotype. The chain couples TRBV10-3 to TRBJ2-1, with D perhaps given as TRBD1 or TRBD2 (5 bases each). In germline, CDR1 is ENHRY, CDR2 SYGVKD. The CDR3 is 17 amino acids. Between the trimmed V and J ends, which lost 0 bases and 1 base, there was a span of 13 bases. CDR3 sequence (DNA): TGTGCCATCAGTGAGTCTTTGGGGGACCCTTCCTACAATGAGCAGTTCTTC. Amino acid sequence: CAISESLGDPSYNEQFF.

This chain connects TRBV5-1 to TRBJ1-4; D perhaps matches TRBD1 (5 bases). The CDR3 consists of 16 residues. Germline V gene sequence: CDR1 SGHRS, CDR2 YFSETQ. Deletions cut 0 bases from V and 3 bases from J, with 12 bases between. In DNA, the CDR3 is TGCGCCAGCAGCTTGGCCGCGGGGGTGGCTAATGAAAAACTGTTTTTT. Its translation: CASSLAAGVANEKLFF.

This chain connects TRBV29-1 to TRBJ2-1; 9 nucleotides match TRBD2. Losses at the gene ends were 5 bases for V and 0 bases for J; bases not matched to a gene: 8. Germline CDR1 reads SQVTM; CDR2 reads ANQGSEA. The CDR3 sequence is 16 residues long. Written as DNA, the CDR3 is TGCAGCGTTATCCTAGCGGGGCCAAGCTCCTACAATGAGCAGTTCTTC. Amino acid sequence: CSVILAGPSSYNEQFF.

This clonotype was observed many times. The rearrangement uses TRBV6-1 and TRBJ1-1; 9 nucleotides line up with TRBD1. Germline V gene data show CDR1 as MNHNS and CDR2 as SASEGT. The CDR3 is made up of 15 amino acids. J was trimmed by 0 bases and V by 7 bases; bases with no gene match: 6. The CDR3 DNA reads TGTGCCAGCAACCCCCGGGACAGGGTGAACACTGAAGCTTTCTTT. Translation: CASNPRDRVNTEAFF.

The table lists this clonotype with a few counts. The CDR3 DNA follows: TGCAGTGCTAGAGATACAGGGCTGGAGACCCAGTACTTC. This sequence encodes CSARDTGLETQYF. This chain connects TRBV20-1 to TRBJ2-5, with D tentatively TRBD1 (6 bases). CDR3 length equals 13 residues. The germline V gene encodes CDR1 DFQATT and CDR2 SNEGSKA (reference sequence). The V end lost 0 bases, the J end lost 5 bases, and 10 bases lay between the germline ends.

This clonotype has more than one count but fewer than ten. The J gene is TRBJ2-1, the V gene TRBV11-1, with unresolved D. Trimming pared 5 bases from V and 9 bases from J, leaving 8 bases between. The CDR3 contains 11 residues. Germline V lookup: CDR1 SGHAT, CDR2 FQDESV (reference sequence). The CDR3 coding sequence is TGTGCCAGCAGCCCCGAAACTGAGCAGTTCTTC. Translating gives CASSPETEQFF.

This clonotype was found many times. The chain couples TRBV20-1 to TRBJ2-2; D unclear. The V end was cut by 5 bases, the J end by 2 bases, with 9 bases between. Germline CDR1 is DFQATT and CDR2 is SNEGSKA (reference sequence). This CDR3 is 13 amino acids long. CDR3 protein: CSAALGNTGELFF. CDR3 in DNA: TGCAGTGCTGCCCTCGGTAACACCGGGGAGCTGTTTTTT.

To note about this clonotype: This may arise from a read error, as a much more abundant clone is one base away. The V and J genes are TRBV6-6 and TRBJ1-1; a weak D match, TRBD1 (5 bases). Germline lookup yields CDR1 MNHNY and CDR2 SVGAGI (reference sequence). CDR3 length: 14 amino acids. Trimming pared 2 bases from V and 3 bases from J, leaving 10 bases between. Here the CDR3 reads CASSYLRGDTEAFF. DNA of the CDR3: TGTGCCAGCAGTTACCTAAGAGGGGACACTGAAGCTTTCTTT.

This clonotype was picked up many times. A read error may account for a junction end that differs from germline. The chain links TRBV7-7 to TRBJ1-1; D is uncertain. From germline, CDR1 is SSHAT and CDR2 FNYEAQ (reference sequence). The CDR3 spans 13 residues. The CDR3: CASSLDPNTEAFF. CDR3 DNA sequence: TGTGCTAGCAGCCTGGACCCGAACACTGAAGCTTTCTTT.

This rearrangement joins TRBV9 to TRBJ2-7; no firm D call. The CDR3 has 14 residues. V shed 3 bases and J shed 1 base, with 11 bases lying between them. CDR1 and CDR2 (germline): SGDLS, YYNGEE. This CDR3 is CASSAQLMSYEQYF. For the CDR3, the DNA is TGTGCCAGCAGCGCACAGCTAATGTCCTACGAGCAGTACTTC.

This clonotype has a count of ten or more. The chain combines TRBV27 with TRBJ2-1; TRBD2 agrees at 13 bases. This CDR3 is 16 amino acids long. J was trimmed by 6 bases and V by 1 base; bases with no gene match: 3. CDR1 and CDR2 (germline): MNHEY, SMNVEV (reference sequence). CDR3: CASSLLTSGRPNEQFF. The CDR3 nucleotides read TGTGCCAGCAGTTTATTGACTAGCGGGAGGCCCAATGAGCAGTTCTTC.

This clonotype has ten or more counts. The chain combines TRBV9 with TRBJ1-1; D possibly corresponds to TRBD1 (6 bases). CDR1 and CDR2 (germline): SGDLS, YYNGEE. The CDR3 runs 14 residues. Trimming stripped 5 bases from V and 1 base from J, with 12 bases between. The CDR3 region is CASRRGGRNTEAFF. The CDR3 bases are TGTGCCAGCAGGAGGGGGGGAAGGAACACTGAAGCTTTCTTT.

The sample holds many counts of this clonotype. The chain couples TRBV24-1 to TRBJ1-2; TRBD1 agrees at 11 bases. Germline-derived CDR1 and CDR2 are KGHDR and SFDVKD. Unmatched junction bases numbered 7, after V lost 3 bases and J lost 5 bases. The CDR3 length is 16 residues. The CDR3 sequence is CATSDRPGTGGYGYTF. CDR3 DNA sequence: TGTGCCACCAGTGATCGTCCCGGGACAGGGGGGTATGGCTACACCTTC.